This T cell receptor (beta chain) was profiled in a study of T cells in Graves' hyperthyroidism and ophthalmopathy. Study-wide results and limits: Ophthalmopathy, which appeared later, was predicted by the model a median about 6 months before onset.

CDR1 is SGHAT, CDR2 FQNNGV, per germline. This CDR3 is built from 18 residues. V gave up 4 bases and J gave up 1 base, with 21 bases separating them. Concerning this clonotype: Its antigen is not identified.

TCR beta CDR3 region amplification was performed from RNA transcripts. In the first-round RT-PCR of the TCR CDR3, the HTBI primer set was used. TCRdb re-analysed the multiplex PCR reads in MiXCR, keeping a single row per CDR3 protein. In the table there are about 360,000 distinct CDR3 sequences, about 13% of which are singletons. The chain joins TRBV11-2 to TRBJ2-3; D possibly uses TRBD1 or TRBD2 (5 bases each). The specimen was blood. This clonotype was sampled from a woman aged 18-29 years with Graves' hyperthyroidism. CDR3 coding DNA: TGTGCCAGCAGCTACTACAACCCGTGGGGGAGAGGCACAGATACGCAGTATTTT. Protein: CASSYYNPWGRGTDTQYF.